This T cell receptor (beta chain) derives from a study of control samples from healthy donors and cancer patients. Only a few counts were recorded for this clone. V lost 4 bases to trimming and J lost 5 bases; unmatched junction nucleotides: 17. The germline V gene encodes CDR1 SGDLS and CDR2 YYNGEE. This CDR3 contains 19 residues. Libraries were prepared by immunoSEQ multiplex PCR; TCRdb keeps only in-frame clonotypes and omits some of them. The repertoire holds 95,000 to 100,000 clones, about 89% seen once, with 7.8% in the top ten. The receptor was derived from a man aged 25-45 years in good health. The V gene is TRBV9, the J gene TRBJ2-3; 12 bases match TRBD2. The specimen sequenced was blood. The CDR3 spells CASSFYPFSSGRAGDTQYF. The CDR3 DNA reads as TGTGCCAGCAGCTTTTACCCCTTCTCTAGCGGGAGGGCCGGAGATACGCAGTATTTT.